The clone carrying this T cell receptor (beta chain) was recorded many times. As yet, its antigen is unknown. The germline V gene has CDR1 LNHDA and CDR2 SQIVND (reference sequence). This CDR3 has 14 residues. Trimming cost V 7 bases and J 1 base, with 13 bases left between them. TCRdb re-called the 5' RACE reads with MiXCR, one entry per CDR3 protein. The table lists under 200,000 distinct CDR3 sequences, about 7% of them singletons. The data derive from a study of T cells after yellow fever vaccination. Points from the study as a whole: The booster saw the reappearance of most primary-vaccination clones (approximately 97% CD4, less than 90% CD8). Some clonotypes were seen in both the CD4 and the CD8 compartments. These made up a small share and likely arose from convergent recombination.

The input for sequencing was CD4+ T cells sorted from PBMCs, taken more than 4 days after the first yellow fever vaccination. The V call is TRBV19, the J call TRBJ1-1, with D unclear. The sequence was obtained from a man aged 18 to 29 who received the YFV17D yellow fever vaccine. This CDR3 is CASKGYLPNTEAFF. The CDR3 DNA follows: TGTGCCAGTAAAGGGTATTTACCGAACACTGAAGCTTTCTTT.